What follows describes a single T cell receptor beta chain. The antigen is undetermined. TCRdb passed the RT-PCR reads through MiXCR, listing each CDR3 protein once. The sample comprises 700,000 to 900,000 distinct CDR3 sequences, about 20% of which are singletons, and approximately 10% rests with the top ten. CDR1 is SGHTA and CDR2 is FQGNSA in the germline V gene. After removal of 0 bases from V and 4 bases from J, the junction contained 6 bases not matched to a gene. CDR3 length equals 16 residues. These data originate in a study of response to subunit inactivated influenza vaccine. The study, taken as a whole, reports: The authors proposed limited new T cell recruitment per seasonal influenza vaccination.

This sequence was found in a man aged 50 or older who received an inactivated influenza vaccine. The specimen comprised PBMCs from blood, sampled roughly 5 days after vaccination. The gene calls are TRBV7-2 and TRBJ2-7, with 10 bases lining up with TRBD2. In DNA, the CDR3 is TGTGCCAGCAGCTTAGCTGCTAGCGGGAGTGAGTACGAGCAGTACTTC. Amino acid sequence: CASSLAASGSEYEQYF.